The 16 T cell receptor beta chains presented below share a single source sample, sequenced in a study of beta chain features in type 1 diabetes. The authors reverse transcribed all of the isolated RNA, so sequencing captured expressed TCRB transcripts. Clones were read by immunoSEQ multiplex PCR, and TCRdb kept only the in-frame ones, dropping some. Found here are around 180,000 clones, around 8% of them singletons; the top ten hold 0.94%. The study's findings and limits: For Type 1 diabetes patients, all four CD4+ subsets carried TCRB CDR3s that were moderately but significantly shorter.

Their antigen targets remain unknown. Material for sequencing was central memory CD4+ T cells from blood. The receptors derive from a woman aged 40 to 50 with type 1 diabetes.

This clone has only a few counts. V and J are TRBV4-1 and TRBJ2-1; TRBD2 agrees at 13 bases. This CDR3 is 16 amino acids long. CDR1 and CDR2 from the germline V gene are MGHRA and YSYEKL. Germline trimming cut 4 bases from V and 1 base from J; bases unmatched to any gene: 1. The CDR3 DNA reads as TGCGCCAGCAGCCTGGGACTAGCGGGATCCTACAATGAGCAGTTCTTC. It codes for CASSLGLAGSYNEQFF.

The chain couples TRBV6-6 to TRBJ1-5; D is uncertain. This CDR3 has 14 residues. V lost 4 bases and J lost 4, with 11 bases in between. In germline, CDR1 is MNHNY, CDR2 SVGAGI (reference sequence). This CDR3 reads CASSLNSPNQPQHF. The CDR3 nucleotides read TGTGCCAGCAGTTTGAATAGTCCAAATCAGCCCCAGCATTTT.

This clone showed up many times. The chain joins TRBV18 to TRBJ2-7; no reliable D call. The CDR3 is 12 residues long. Trimming took 5 bases from V and 2 from J, leaving 7 bases between them. The germline gives CDR1 KGHSH, CDR2 LQKENI. In DNA form, the CDR3 reads TGTGCCAGCTCAGTCAGTGCCTACGAGCAGTACTTC. Translating it yields CASSVSAYEQYF.

As for this clone: The sample holds other DNA sequences that translate to the same CDR3. The V gene is TRBV18, the J gene TRBJ1-1, with D perhaps matching TRBD1 (6 bases). The ends were cut back, 6 bases at V and 3 bases at J, with 8 bases in the middle. Germline CDR1 and CDR2: KGHSH and LQKENI. CDR3 length: 12 amino acids. The chain's CDR3 is CASSEGDTEAFF. CDR3 DNA: TGTGCCAGCTCCGAGGGGGACACTGAAGCTTTCTTT.

This clone was observed many times. The chain joins TRBV4-2 to TRBJ2-6; D gene uncertain. V was clipped by 0 bases and J by 0 bases, with 6 bases between them. This CDR3 spans 16 amino acids. Per the germline V gene, CDR1 is LGHNA and CDR2 is YNFKEQ. The CDR3 is CASSQDLPSGANVLTF. The CDR3 coding sequence is TGTGCCAGCAGCCAAGATCTCCCCTCTGGGGCCAACGTCCTGACTTTC.

This clone was seen at least ten times. Other DNA variants within this sample encode the same CDR3. The chain carries TRBV25-1 and TRBJ2-7; 15 bases align to TRBD2. The CDR3 covers 16 residues. Germline assignment: CDR1 MGHDK and CDR2 SYGVNS. Losses at the gene ends were 4 bases for V and 1 base for J; bases not matched to a gene: 2. The CDR3: CASSGGLAGGSYEQYF. CDR3 DNA sequence: TGTGCCAGCAGTGGTGGACTAGCGGGAGGGTCCTACGAGCAGTACTTC.

This clone was counted only a few times. The chain carries TRBV5-4 and TRBJ2-3; 11 bases align to TRBD2. The CDR3 length is 16 residues. CDR1 SGHNT and CDR2 YYREEE come from the germline V gene (reference sequence). V was pared by 4 bases and J by 5 bases, with 9 bases of the junction left unmatched. The CDR3 DNA is TGTGCCAGCAGCCAAGGGACTAGCGGAGACAGAGATACGCAGTATTTT. It encodes CASSQGTSGDRDTQYF.

The gene calls are TRBV19 and TRBJ2-1; 7 positions match TRBD2. CDR3 length equals 17 residues. CDR1 LNHDA and CDR2 SQIVND come from the germline V gene (reference sequence). Trimming cost V 5 bases and J 9 bases; bases outside gene matches: 19. The CDR3 nucleotides are TGTGCCAGTAGTGATAGTTGGGTGGGAGCGGGACCGCCTGAGCAGTTCTTC. As protein: CASSDSWVGAGPPEQFF.

This clone was counted a few times. The rearrangement joins TRBV28 to TRBJ2-5; 7 bases map to TRBD1. After removal of 5 bases from V and 2 bases from J, the junction contained 5 bases not matched to a gene. CDR3 length: 14 amino acids. Germline CDR1 and CDR2: MDHEN and SYDVKM. Written as DNA, the CDR3 is TGTGCCAGCAGTAATACACAGGGGCAAGAGACCCAGTACTTC. This codes for CASSNTQGQETQYF.

This clone has a handful of counts. The J gene is TRBJ1-4, the V gene TRBV5-4; TRBD1 is a possible D gene (6 bases). Trimming removed 4 bases at V and 4 bases at J, with 14 bases between. CDR3 length: 15 residues. CDR1 SGHNT and CDR2 YYREEE come from the germline V gene (reference sequence). The CDR3 sequence: CASSAGAPSNEKLFF. As DNA, the CDR3 is TGTGCCAGCAGCGCAGGGGCGCCCAGTAATGAAAAACTGTTTTTT. Variable domain in full (rest from reference TRBV5-4 and TRBJ1-4): ETGVTQSPTHLIKTRGQQVTLRCSSQSGHNTVSWYQQALGQGPQFIFQYYREEENGRGNFPPRFSGLQFPNYSSELNVNALELDDSALYLCASSAGAPSNEKLFFGSGTQLSVL.

For the CDR3, the DNA is TGTGCCAGCAGCGTAATAGGAAACACCATATATTTT. Amino acid sequence: CASSVIGNTIYF. The gene calls are TRBV9 and TRBJ1-3; D uncertain. Germline CDR1 SGDLS, CDR2 YYNGEE. The CDR3 spans 12 residues. With 1 base removed from V and 4 bases from J, the gap between germline ends came to 3 bases.

This clone was seen a few times. This chain links TRBV19 with TRBJ2-1, with TRBD2 matching over 10 bases. This CDR3 contains 15 residues. Looked up from germline, CDR1 is LNHDA and CDR2 is SQIVND (reference sequence). The V gene end was trimmed by 3 bases and the J gene end by 6 bases; junction bases not matched to a gene: 5. DNA for the CDR3: TGTGCCAGTAGTATGCCCAGCGGGGGGGTCAATGAGCAGTTCTTC. Translating gives CASSMPSGGVNEQFF.

This clone was found a few times. The V call is TRBV5-4, the J call TRBJ2-1, with 9 bases fitting TRBD2. The CDR3 totals 16 residues. J was trimmed by 9 bases and V by 2 bases; bases with no gene match: 12. Germline values: CDR1 SGHNT, CDR2 YYREEE (reference sequence). CDR3 amino acids: CASSFGGGARGTEQFF. DNA for the CDR3: TGTGCCAGCAGCTTTGGCGGGGGGGCCCGCGGAACTGAGCAGTTCTTC.

This clone has a handful of counts. This chain uses TRBV10-3 with TRBJ2-1, with 7 positions matching TRBD1. In germline, CDR1 is ENHRY, CDR2 SYGVKD. The CDR3 covers 16 residues. J lost 9 bases, V lost 0 bases, and 11 bases had no gene match. CDR3 nucleotides: TGTGCCATCAGTGAGTCGAACAGGGGCTCAGCCAGTGAGCAGTTCTTC. Protein: CAISESNRGSASEQFF.

This clone showed up just a few times. The V and J genes are TRBV6-1 and TRBJ2-3; TRBD2 might be the D (5 bases). Germline lookup yields CDR1 MNHNS and CDR2 SASEGT. V lost 5 bases and J 5 bases, leaving 14 bases between the germline ends. The CDR3 extends over 14 amino acids. The CDR3 loop is CASSPLYSGDTQYF. CDR3 nucleotide sequence: TGTGCCAGCAGTCCCCTTTACAGCGGAGATACGCAGTATTTT.

This clone was counted only a few times. The CDR3, as DNA: TGTGCCAGCAGCTCCCCTCAACCGGGGGCCGGGGAGCTGTTTTTT. Its translation: CASSSPQPGAGELFF. The chain has TRBV11-2 and TRBJ2-2; possibly TRBD2 for D (6 bases). CDR1 and CDR2 from the germline V gene are SGHAT and FQNNGV. V lost 4 bases to trimming and J lost 6 bases, with 15 bases between them. This CDR3 has 15 amino acids.